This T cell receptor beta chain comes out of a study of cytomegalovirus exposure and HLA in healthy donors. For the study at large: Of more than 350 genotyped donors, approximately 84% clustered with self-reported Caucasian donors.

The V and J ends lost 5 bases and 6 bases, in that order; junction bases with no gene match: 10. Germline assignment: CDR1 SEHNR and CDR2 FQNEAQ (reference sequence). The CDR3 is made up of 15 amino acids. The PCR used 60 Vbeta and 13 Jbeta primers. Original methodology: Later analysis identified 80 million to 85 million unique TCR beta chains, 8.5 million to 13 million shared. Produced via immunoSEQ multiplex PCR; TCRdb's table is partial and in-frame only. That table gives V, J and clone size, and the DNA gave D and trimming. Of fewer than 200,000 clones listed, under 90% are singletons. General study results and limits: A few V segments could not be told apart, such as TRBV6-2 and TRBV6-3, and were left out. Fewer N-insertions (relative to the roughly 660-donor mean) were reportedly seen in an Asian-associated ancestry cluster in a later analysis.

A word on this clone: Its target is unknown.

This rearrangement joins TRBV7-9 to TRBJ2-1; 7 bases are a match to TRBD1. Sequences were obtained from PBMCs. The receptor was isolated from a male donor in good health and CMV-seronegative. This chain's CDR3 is CASSPQGLKGNEQFF. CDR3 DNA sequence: TGTGCCAGCAGCCCACAGGGGTTGAAGGGCAATGAGCAGTTCTTC.